This T cell receptor beta chain was observed in a study of blood T cell repertoires in COVID-19. Looking at the study overall: The cDNA or gDNA used as material had been derived from T cells, B-cell-depleted T cells, or PBMCs.

The CDR3 covers 16 residues. V was pared by 0 bases and J by 2 bases, with 4 bases of the junction left unmatched. Looked up from germline, CDR1 is SGDLS and CDR2 is YYNGEE. Original processing notes: Reference gene primer amplification gave estimated nucleated cell counts. The data were produced by immunoSEQ multiplex PCR, yet TCRdb's version contains in-frame clones alone and is incomplete. D and trimming were read from the DNA, whereas the V and J calls and clone size are those reported in that table. The sample consists of about 270,000 clones, roughly 84% of them appearing once. Sequencing was done on a sample of peripheral blood. The sequence was obtained from a woman under 30 with acute or convalescent COVID-19. This chain connects TRBV9 to TRBJ2-4, with 8 bases identical to TRBD2. CDR3 coding DNA: TGTGCCAGCAGCGTAGTTTCTAGCGGGCCCAAAAACATTCAGTACTTC. It specifies CASSVVSSGPKNIQYF. Drawing the rest from reference TRBV9 and TRBJ2-4, the complete variable domain is DSGVTQTPKHLITATGQRVTLRCSPRSGDLSVYWYQQSLDQGLQFLIQYYNGEERAKGNILERFSAQQFPDLHSELNLSSLELGDSALYFCASSVVSSGPKNIQYFGAGTRLSVL.